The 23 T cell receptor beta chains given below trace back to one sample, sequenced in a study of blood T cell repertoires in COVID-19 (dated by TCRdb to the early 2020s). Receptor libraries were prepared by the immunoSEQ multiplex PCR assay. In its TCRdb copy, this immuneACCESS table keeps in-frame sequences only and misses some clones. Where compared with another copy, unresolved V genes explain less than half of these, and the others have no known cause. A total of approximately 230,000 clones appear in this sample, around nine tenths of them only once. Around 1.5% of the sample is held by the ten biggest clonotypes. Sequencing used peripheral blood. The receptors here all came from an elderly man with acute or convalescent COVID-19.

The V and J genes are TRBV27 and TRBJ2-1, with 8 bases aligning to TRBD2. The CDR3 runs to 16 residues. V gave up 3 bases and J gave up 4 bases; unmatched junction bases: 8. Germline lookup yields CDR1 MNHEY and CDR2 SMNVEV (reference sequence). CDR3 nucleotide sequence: TGTGCCAGCAGTTTTTTGGCGGGAGGCCGTTACAATGAGCAGTTCTTC. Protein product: CASSFLAGGRYNEQFF.

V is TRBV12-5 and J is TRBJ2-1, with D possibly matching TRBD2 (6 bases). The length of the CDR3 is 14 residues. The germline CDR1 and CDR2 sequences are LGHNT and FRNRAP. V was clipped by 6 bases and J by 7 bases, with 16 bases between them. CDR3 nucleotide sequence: TGTGCTAGTGGGCTTAGCGGCCTTACGAATGAGCAGTTCTTC. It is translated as CASGLSGLTNEQFF.

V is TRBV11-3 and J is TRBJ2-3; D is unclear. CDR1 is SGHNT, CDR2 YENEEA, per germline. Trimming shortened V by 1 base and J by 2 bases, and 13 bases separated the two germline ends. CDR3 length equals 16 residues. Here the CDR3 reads CASSLGIGPPTDTQYF. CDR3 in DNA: TGTGCCAGCAGCTTAGGGATTGGGCCCCCCACAGATACGCAGTATTTT.

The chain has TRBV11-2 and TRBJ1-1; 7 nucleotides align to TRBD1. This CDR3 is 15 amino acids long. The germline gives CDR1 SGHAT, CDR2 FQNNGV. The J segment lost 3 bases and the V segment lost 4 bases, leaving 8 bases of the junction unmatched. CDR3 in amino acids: CASSSSGTAYTEAFF. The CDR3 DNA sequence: TGTGCCAGCAGCTCCTCCGGGACAGCATACACTGAAGCTTTCTTT.

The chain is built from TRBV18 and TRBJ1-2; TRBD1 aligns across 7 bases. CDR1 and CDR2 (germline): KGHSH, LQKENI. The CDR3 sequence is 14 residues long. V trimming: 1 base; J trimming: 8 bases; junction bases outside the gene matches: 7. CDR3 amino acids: CASSPLRDSQGYTF. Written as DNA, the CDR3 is TGTGCCAGCTCACCACTCCGGGACAGTCAAGGCTACACCTTC.

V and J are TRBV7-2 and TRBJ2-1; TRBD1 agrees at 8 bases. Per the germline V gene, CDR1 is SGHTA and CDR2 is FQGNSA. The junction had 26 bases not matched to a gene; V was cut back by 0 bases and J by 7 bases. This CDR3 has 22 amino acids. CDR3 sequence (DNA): TGTGCCAGCAGCTTAGCTGGAAGGACAGGGAGCAACTTAGGATCGCGGGGAAATGAGCAGTTCTTC. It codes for CASSLAGRTGSNLGSRGNEQFF.

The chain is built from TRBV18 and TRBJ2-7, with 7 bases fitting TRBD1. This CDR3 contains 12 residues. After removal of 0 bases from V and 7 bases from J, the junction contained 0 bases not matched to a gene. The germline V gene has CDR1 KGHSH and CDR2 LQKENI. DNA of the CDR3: TGTGCCAGCTCACCACCACAGGGGGAGCAGTACTTC. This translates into CASSPPQGEQYF.

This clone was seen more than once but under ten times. The CDR3 reads CASSQDHSRAANIQYF. The CDR3, as DNA: TGTGCCAGCAGCCAAGATCACAGCAGGGCCGCAAACATTCAGTACTTC. This sequence joins TRBV3-1 (or the pseudogene TRBV3-2) and TRBJ2-4, with D maybe TRBD1 (5 bases). This CDR3 comprises 16 residues. Trimming left V 0 bases short and J 6 bases short, with 15 bases between. Germline assignment: CDR1 LGHDT and CDR2 YNNKEL (reference sequence).

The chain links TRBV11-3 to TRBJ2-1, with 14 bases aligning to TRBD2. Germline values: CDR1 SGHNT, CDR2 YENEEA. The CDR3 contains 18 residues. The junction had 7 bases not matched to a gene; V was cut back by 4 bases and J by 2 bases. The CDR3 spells CASSSGTSGGLTYNEQFF. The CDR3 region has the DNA TGTGCCAGCAGCTCAGGGACTAGCGGGGGTCTGACCTACAATGAGCAGTTCTTC.

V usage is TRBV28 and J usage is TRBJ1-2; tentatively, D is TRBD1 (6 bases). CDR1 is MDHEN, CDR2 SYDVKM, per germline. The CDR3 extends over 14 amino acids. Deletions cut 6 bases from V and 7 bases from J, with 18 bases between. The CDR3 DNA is TGTGCCAGCAGGGGGACAATATCCTATTCTGGCTACACCTTC. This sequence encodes CASRGTISYSGYTF.

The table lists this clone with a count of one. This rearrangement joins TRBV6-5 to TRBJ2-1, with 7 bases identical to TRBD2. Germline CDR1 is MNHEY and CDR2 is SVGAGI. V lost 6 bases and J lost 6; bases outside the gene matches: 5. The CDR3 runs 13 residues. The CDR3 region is CASRLLARNEQFF. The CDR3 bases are TGTGCCAGCAGATTACTAGCGCGCAATGAGCAGTTCTTC.

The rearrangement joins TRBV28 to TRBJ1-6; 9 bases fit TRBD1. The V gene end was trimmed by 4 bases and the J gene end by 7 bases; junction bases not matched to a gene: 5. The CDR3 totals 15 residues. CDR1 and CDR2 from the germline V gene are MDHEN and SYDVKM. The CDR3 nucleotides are TGTGCCAGCAGTTCCTTCGGGACAGGGAATTCACCCCTCCACTTT. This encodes CASSSFGTGNSPLHF. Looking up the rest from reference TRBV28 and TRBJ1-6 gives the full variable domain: DVKVTQSSRYLVKRTGEKVFLECVQDMDHENMFWYRQDPGLGLRLIYFSYDVKMKEKGDIPEGYSVSREKKERFSLILESASTNQTSMYLCASSSFGTGNSPLHFGNGTRLTVT.

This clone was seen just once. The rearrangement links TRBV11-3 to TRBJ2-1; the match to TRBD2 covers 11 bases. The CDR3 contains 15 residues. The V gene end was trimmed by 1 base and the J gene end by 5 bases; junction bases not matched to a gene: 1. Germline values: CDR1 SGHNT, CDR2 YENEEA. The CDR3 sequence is CASSLGTSGHNEQFF. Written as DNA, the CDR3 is TGTGCCAGCAGCTTAGGGACTAGCGGGCACAATGAGCAGTTCTTC.

CDR3 coding DNA: TGTGCCATCAGTGAGGGAAAAATAGCAGGGGTTGCAACTAATGAAAAACTGTTTTTT. It yields the protein CAISEGKIAGVATNEKLFF. The genes are TRBV10-3 and TRBJ1-4, with D possibly TRBD1 on 6 matching bases. The germline V gene encodes CDR1 ENHRY and CDR2 SYGVKD. V was shortened by 2 bases and J by 0 bases, with 19 bases between the two germline ends. The CDR3 loop spans 19 amino acids.

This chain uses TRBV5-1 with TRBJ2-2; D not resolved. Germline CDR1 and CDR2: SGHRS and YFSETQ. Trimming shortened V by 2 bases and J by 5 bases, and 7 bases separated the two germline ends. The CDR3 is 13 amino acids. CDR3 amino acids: CASSFGDTGELFF. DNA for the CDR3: TGCGCCAGCAGCTTCGGTGATACCGGGGAGCTGTTTTTT.

CDR3 sequence (DNA): TGTGCCAGCAGCCAACAGCCGAACACTGAAGCTTTCTTT. It is translated as CASSQQPNTEAFF. V and J are TRBV7-3 and TRBJ1-1; D remains ambiguous. CDR3 length equals 13 residues. Germline CDR1 SGHTA, CDR2 FQGTGA. Trimming stripped 5 bases from V and 1 base from J, with 8 bases between.

CDR3 DNA: TGTGCCAGTAGTATAGGAAGGGGTGCCAAAAACATTCAGTACTTC. Translated: CASSIGRGAKNIQYF. J is TRBJ2-4 and V is TRBV19; TRBD1 is a possible D gene (5 bases). The CDR3 totals 15 residues. Trimming took off 1 base at V and 1 base at J, with 8 bases between the two ends. Germline V CDR1 and CDR2: LNHDA, SQIVND (reference sequence).

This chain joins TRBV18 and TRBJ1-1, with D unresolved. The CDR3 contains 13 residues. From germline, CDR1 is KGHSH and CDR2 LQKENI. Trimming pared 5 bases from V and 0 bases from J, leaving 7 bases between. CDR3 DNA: TGTGCCAGCTCATCCGAGATGAACACTGAAGCTTTCTTT. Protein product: CASSSEMNTEAFF.

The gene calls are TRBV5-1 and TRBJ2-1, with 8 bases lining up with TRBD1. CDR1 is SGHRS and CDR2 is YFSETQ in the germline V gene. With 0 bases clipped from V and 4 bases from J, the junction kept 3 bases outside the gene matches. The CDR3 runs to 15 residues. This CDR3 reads CASSLAGGDYNEQFF. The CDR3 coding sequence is TGCGCCAGCAGCTTGGCAGGGGGCGATTACAATGAGCAGTTCTTC.

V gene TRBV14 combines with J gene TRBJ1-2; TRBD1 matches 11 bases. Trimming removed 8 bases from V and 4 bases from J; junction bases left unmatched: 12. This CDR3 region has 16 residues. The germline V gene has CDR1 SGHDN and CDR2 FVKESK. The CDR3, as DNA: TGTGCCAGCGACCGGGACAGGGGGTACTTCGTCTATGGCTACACCTTC. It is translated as CASDRDRGYFVYGYTF.

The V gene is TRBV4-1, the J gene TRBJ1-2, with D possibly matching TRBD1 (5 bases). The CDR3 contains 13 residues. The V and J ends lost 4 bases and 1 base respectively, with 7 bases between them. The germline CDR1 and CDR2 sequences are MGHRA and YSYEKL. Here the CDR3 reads CASSPTDNYGYTF. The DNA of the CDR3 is TGCGCCAGCAGCCCGACAGATAACTATGGCTACACCTTC.

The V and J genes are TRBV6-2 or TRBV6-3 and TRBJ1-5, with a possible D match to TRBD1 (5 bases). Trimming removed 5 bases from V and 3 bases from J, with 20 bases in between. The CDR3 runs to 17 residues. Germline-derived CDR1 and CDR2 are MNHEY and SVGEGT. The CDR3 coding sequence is TGTGCCAGCAGTCTCACCCCCCTGGCAGGGTTCAATCAGCCCCAGCATTTT. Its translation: CASSLTPLAGFNQPQHF.

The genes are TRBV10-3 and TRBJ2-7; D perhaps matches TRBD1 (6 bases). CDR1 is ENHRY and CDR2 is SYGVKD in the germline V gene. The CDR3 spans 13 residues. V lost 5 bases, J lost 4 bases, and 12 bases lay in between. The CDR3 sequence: CAISPRQDYEQYF. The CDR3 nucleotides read TGTGCCATCAGTCCACGACAGGATTACGAGCAGTACTTC.